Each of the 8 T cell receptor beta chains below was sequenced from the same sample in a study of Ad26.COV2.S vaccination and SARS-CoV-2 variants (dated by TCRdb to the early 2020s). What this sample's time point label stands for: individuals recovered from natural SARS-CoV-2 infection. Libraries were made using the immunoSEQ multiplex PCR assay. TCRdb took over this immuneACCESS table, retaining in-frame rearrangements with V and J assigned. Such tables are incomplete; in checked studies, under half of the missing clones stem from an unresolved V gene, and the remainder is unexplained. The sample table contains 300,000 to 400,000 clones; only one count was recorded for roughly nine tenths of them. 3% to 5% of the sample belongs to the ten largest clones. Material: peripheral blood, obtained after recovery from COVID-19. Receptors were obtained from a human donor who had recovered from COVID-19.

CDR3 coding DNA: TGTGCCAGCAGCTCCTCAGGGGGCGGAGAGACCCAGTACTTC. It codes for CASSSSGGGETQYF. This chain joins TRBV13 and TRBJ2-5, with TRBD1 matching over 8 bases. The CDR3 sequence is 14 residues long. Losses at the gene ends were 4 bases for V and 4 bases for J; bases not matched to a gene: 5. Germline assignment: CDR1 PRHDT and CDR2 FYEKMQ (reference sequence).

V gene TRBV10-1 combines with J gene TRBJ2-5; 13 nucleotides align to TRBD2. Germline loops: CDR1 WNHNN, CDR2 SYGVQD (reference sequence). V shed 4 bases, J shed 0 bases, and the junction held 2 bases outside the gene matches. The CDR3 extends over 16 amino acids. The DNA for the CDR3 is TGCGCCAGCAGTGCAGGACTAGCGGGGGACCAAGAGACCCAGTACTTC. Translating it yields CASSAGLAGDQETQYF.

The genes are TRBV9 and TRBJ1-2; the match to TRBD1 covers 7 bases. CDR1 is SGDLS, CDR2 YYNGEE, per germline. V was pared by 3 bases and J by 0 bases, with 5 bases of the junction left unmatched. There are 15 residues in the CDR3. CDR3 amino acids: CASSESTGANYGYTF. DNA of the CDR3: TGTGCCAGCAGCGAATCCACAGGGGCTAACTATGGCTACACCTTC.

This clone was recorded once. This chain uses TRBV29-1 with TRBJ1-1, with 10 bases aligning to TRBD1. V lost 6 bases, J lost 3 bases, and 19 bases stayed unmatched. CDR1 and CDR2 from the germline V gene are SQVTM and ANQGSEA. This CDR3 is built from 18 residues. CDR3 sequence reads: CSVEDRGARTGVDTEAFF. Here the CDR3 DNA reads TGCAGCGTAGAGGACAGGGGGGCCCGGACTGGAGTGGACACTGAAGCTTTCTTT.

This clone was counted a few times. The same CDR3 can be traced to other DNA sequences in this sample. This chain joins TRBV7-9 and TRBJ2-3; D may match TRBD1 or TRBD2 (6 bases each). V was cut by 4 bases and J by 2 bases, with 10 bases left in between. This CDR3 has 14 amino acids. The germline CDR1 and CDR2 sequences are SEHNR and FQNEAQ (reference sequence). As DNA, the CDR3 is TGTGCCAGCAGCTCGAGGGGGGCCACAGATACGCAGTATTTT. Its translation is CASSSRGATDTQYF.

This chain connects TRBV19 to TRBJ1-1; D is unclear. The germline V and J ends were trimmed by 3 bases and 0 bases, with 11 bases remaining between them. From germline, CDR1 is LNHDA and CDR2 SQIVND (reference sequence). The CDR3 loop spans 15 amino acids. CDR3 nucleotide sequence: TGTGCCAGTAGTATCTTAGGCGTCCTGAACACTGAAGCTTTCTTT. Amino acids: CASSILGVLNTEAFF.

For the CDR3, the DNA is TGTGCCAGCAGCTTAAATATCAACAATGAGCAGTTCTTC. Translation: CASSLNINNEQFF. This sequence joins TRBV7-3 and TRBJ2-1; D not certain. The CDR3 loop spans 13 amino acids. Germline assignment: CDR1 SGHTA and CDR2 FQGTGA. V was cut by 1 base and J by 5 bases, with 6 bases left in between. Full variable domain (rest looked up from reference TRBV7-3 and TRBJ2-1): GAGVSQTPSNKVTEKGKYVELRCDPISGHTALYWYRQSLGQGPEFLIYFQGTGAADDSGLPNDRFFAVRPEGSVSTLKIQRTERGDSAVYLCASSLNINNEQFFGPGTRLTVL.

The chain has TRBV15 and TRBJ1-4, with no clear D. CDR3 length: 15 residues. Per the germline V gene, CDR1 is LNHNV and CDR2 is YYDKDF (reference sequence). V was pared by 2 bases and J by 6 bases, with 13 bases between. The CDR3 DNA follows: TGTGCCACCAGCAGAAGGACGACCCGGGATGAAAAACTGTTTTTT. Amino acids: CATSRRTTRDEKLFF.